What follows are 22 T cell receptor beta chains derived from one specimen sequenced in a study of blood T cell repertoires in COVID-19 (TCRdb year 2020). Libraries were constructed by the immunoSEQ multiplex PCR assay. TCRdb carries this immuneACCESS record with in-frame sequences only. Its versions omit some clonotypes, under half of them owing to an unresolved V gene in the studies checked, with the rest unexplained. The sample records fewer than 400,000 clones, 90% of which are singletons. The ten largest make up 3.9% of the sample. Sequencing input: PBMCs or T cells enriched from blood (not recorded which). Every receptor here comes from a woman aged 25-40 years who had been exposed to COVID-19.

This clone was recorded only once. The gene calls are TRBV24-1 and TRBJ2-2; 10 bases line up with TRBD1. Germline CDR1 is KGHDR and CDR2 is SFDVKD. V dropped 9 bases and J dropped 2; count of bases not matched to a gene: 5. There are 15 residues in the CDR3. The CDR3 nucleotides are TGTGCCACCGGGACAGGGGTAATAAACACCGGGGAGCTGTTTTTT. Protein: CATGTGVINTGELFF.

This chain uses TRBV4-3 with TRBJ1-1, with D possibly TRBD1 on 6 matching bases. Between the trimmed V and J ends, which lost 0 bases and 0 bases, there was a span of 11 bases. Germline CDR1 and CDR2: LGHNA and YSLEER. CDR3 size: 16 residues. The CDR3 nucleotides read TGCGCCAGCAGCCAAGATGCGGGGGCTGTGAACACTGAAGCTTTCTTT. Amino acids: CASSQDAGAVNTEAFF.

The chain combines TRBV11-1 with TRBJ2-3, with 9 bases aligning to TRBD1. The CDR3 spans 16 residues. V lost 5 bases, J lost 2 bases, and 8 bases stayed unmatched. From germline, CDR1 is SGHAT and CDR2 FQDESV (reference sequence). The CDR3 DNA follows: TGTGCCAGCAGCCCCAGGGGGACAGGGATCACAGATACGCAGTATTTT. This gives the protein CASSPRGTGITDTQYF.

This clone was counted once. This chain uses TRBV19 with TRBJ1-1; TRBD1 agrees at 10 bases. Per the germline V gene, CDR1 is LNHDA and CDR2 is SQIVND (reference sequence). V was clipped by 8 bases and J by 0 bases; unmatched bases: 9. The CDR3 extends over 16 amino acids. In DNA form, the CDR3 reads TGTGCCAGTTTCCGACAGGGGGCAAGAATGAACACTGAAGCTTTCTTT. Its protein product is CASFRQGARMNTEAFF.

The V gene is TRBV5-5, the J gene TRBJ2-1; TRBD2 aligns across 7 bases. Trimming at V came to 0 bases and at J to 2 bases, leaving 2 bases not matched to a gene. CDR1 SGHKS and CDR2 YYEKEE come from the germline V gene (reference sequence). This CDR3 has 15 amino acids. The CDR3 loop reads CASSLGGGTYNEQFF. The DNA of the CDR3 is TGTGCCAGCAGCTTGGGCGGGGGAACCTACAATGAGCAGTTCTTC.

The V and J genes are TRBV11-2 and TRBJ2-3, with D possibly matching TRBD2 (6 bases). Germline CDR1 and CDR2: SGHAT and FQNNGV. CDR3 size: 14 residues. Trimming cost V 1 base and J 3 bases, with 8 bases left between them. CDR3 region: CASSLGTKTDTQYF. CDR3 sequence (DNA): TGTGCCAGCAGCTTAGGGACTAAAACAGATACGCAGTATTTT.

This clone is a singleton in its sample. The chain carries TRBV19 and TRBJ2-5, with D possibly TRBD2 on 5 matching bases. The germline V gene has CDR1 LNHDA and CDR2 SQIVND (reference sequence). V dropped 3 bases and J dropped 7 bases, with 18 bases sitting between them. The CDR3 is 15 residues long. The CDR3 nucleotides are TGTGCCAGTAGTATCGCTGGAGGAGCGGTGGGGACCCAGTACTTC. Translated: CASSIAGGAVGTQYF.

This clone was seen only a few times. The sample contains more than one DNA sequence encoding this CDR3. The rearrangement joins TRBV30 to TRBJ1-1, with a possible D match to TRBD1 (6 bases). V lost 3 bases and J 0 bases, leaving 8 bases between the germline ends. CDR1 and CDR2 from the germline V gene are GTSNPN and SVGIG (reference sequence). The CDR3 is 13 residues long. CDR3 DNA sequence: TGTGCCTGGAGGCGGACAGTGAACACTGAAGCTTTCTTT. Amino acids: CAWRRTVNTEAFF.

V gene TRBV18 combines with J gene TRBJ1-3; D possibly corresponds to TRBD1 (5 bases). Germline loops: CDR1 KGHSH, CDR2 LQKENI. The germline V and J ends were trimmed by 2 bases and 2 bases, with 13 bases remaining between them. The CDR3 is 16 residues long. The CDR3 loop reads CASSPSGNSAGNTIYF. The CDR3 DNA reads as TGTGCCAGCTCACCATCAGGGAATTCGGCTGGAAACACCATATATTTT.

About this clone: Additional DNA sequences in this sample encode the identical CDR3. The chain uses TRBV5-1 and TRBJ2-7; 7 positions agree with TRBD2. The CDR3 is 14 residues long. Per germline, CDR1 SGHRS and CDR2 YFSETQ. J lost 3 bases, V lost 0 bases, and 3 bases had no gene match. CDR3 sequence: CASSLGTGGYEQYF. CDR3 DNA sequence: TGCGCCAGCAGCTTGGGGACGGGGGGCTACGAGCAGTACTTC.

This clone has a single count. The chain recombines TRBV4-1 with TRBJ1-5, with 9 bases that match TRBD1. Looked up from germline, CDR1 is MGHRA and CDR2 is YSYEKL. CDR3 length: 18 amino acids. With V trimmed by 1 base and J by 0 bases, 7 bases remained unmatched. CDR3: CASSQGTGVPYSNQPQHF. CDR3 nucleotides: TGCGCCAGCAGCCAAGGGACAGGGGTTCCCTATAGCAATCAGCCCCAGCATTTT.

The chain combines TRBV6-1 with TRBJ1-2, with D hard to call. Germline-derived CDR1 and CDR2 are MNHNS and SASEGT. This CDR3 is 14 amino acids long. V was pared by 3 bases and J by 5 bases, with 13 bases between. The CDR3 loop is CASSDTWGVYGYTF. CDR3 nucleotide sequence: TGTGCCAGCAGTGATACCTGGGGAGTTTATGGCTACACCTTC.

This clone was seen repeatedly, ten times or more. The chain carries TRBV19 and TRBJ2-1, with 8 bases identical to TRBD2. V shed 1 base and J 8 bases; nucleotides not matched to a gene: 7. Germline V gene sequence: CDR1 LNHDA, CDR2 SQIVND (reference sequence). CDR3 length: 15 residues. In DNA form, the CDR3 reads TGTGCCAGTAGTATAGGGCGGACTAGCATGGATGAGCAGTTCTTC. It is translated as CASSIGRTSMDEQFF.

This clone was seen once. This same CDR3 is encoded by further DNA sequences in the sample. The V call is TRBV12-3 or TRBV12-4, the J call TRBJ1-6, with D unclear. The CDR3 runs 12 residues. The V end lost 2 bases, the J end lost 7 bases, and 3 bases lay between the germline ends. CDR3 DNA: TGTGCCAGCAGTTTAAGCAATTCACCCCTCCACTTT. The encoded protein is CASSLSNSPLHF.

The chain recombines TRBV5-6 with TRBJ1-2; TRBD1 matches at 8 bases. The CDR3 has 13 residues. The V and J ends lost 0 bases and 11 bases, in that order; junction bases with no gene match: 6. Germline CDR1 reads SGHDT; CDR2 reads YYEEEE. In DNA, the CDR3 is TGTGCCAGCAGCTTGGGACAGGGGTTATGGTACACCTTC. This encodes CASSLGQGLWYTF.

The CDR3 protein is CASQRGGEETQYF. The CDR3 DNA is TGTGCCTCCCAACGGGGGGGCGAGGAGACCCAGTACTTC. V and J are TRBV24-1 and TRBJ2-5; 8 nucleotides agree with TRBD2. CDR1 and CDR2 from the germline V gene are KGHDR and SFDVKD. The CDR3 runs 13 residues. Germline trimming cut 12 bases from V and 5 bases from J; bases unmatched to any gene: 10.

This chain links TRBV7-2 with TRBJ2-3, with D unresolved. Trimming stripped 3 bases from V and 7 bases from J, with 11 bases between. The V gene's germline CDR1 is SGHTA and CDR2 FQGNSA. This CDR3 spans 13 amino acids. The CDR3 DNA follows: TGTGCCAGCAGCTTTTTAACGGTAAATACGCAGTATTTT. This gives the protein CASSFLTVNTQYF.

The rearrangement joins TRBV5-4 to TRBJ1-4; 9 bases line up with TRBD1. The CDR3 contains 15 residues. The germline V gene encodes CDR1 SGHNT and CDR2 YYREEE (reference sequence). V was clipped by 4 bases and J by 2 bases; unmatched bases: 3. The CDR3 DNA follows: TGTGCCAGCAGCGTGACAGGGGGGACTAATGAAAAACTGTTTTTT. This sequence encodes CASSVTGGTNEKLFF.

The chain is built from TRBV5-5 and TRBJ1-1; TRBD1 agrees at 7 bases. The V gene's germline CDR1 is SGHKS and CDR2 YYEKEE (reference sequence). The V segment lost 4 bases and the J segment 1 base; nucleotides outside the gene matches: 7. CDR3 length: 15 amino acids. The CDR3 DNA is TGTGCCAGCAGCCTCCGGGACAGACAGAACACTGAAGCTTTCTTT. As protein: CASSLRDRQNTEAFF.

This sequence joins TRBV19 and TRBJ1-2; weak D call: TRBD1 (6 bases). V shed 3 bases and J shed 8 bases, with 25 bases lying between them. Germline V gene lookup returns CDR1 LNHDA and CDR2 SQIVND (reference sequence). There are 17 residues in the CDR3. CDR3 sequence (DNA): TGTGCCAGTAGTATGTATCTCGTTGGTGGGGGCGTCGGAGGCTACACCTTC. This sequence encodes CASSMYLVGGGVGGYTF.

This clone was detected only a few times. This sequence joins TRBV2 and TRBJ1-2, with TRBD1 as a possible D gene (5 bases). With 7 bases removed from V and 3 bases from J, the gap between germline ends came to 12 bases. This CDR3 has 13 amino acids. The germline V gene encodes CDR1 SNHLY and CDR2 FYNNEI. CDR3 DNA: TGTGCCAGCAACGTCGGGGGTTACTATGGCTACACCTTC. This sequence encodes CASNVGGYYGYTF.

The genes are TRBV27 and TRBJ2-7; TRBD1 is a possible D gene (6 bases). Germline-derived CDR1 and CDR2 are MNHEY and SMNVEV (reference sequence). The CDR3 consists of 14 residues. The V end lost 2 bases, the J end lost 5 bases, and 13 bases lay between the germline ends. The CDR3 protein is CASSLGLKGDEQYF. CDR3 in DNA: TGTGCCAGCAGTTTAGGTCTTAAGGGGGACGAGCAGTACTTC.